This T cell receptor (beta chain) was observed in a study of CXCR3-negative and CXCR3-positive naive CD8 T cells. Remarks on this clonotype: The target antigen is unknown.

Subsets of CD8+ T cells were each sorted in triplicate at 300,000 cells apiece. Within the CD8+ T cell compartment, naive cells were CD45RO-CCR7+CD27+CD95-. The germline gives CDR1 KGHSH, CDR2 LQKENI. The CDR3 loop spans 15 amino acids. Points from the study as a whole: Comparison of naive cells showed more hydrophobic TRB CDR3s in CXCR3-positive than in CXCR3-negative naive cells. Naive cells used TRBV-TRBJ genes in much the same way whether CXCR3-negative or CXCR3-positive; memory cells did not.

The TRB cDNA libraries were prepared by 5' RACE with UMI labels. Following a re-call of the 5' RACE reads, TCRdb has one entry per CDR3 protein and lacks DNA. In total, the table holds some 50,000 distinct CDR3 sequences. The rearrangement links TRBV18 to TRBJ2-6. The source is a human donor in good health. Some clones in this sample may be carry-over from other donors' samples. The sequenced material came from naive CXCR3- CD8+ T cells from blood. Subset given: CD45RO-CCR7+CD27+CD95- naive CD8+ T cells lacking CXCR3 (TNR3-). The CDR3 sequence: CASSPPGSGANVLTF.